Listed below are T cell receptor beta chains from one sample, sequenced in a study of radiation and T cells in renal cell carcinoma. Sequencing was performed with immunoSEQ multiplex PCR; in TCRdb, only in-frame clones are kept and a portion is missing. The data contain some 120,000 clones, 85% to 90% of them singletons. The sequenced sample was blood, obtained from a patient whose treatment included radiotherapy and nephrectomy. The receptors stem from a woman in her 70s with renal cell carcinoma. Each CDR3 is given with its conserved first and last residue. The order of the fields is clone size, J gene, V gene, D gene, CDR3 protein, CDR3 DNA. The D gene is left open where the match is weak. Clone size is stated in some rows and not others, as once, few, many or a class when expanded.

>-|TRBJ1-5|TRBV19|TRBD1
CASSTTGGRSNQPQHF
TGTGCCAGTAGTACCACAGGGGGAAGAAGCAATCAGCCCCAGCATTTT
>-|TRBJ1-3|TRBV28|TRBD1
CASSTGQGWSGNTIYF
TGTGCCAGCAGTACAGGACAGGGATGGTCTGGAAACACCATATATTTT
>-|TRBJ1-2|TRBV19|TRBD1
CASSTSRTGSYGYTF
TGTGCCAGTAGCACCTCCCGGACAGGGTCCTATGGCTACACCTTC
>once|TRBJ1-3|TRBV9|-
CASSVEPSGNTIYF
TGTGCCAGCAGCGTAGAACCGTCTGGAAACACCATATATTTT
>-|TRBJ2-3|TRBV6-1|TRBD1
CASSVDRGGTQYF
TGTGCCAGCAGTGTTGACAGGGGGGGTACGCAGTATTTT
>-|TRBJ2-2|TRBV7-9|-
CASSLEPNTGELFF
TGTGCCAGCAGCTTAGAACCGAACACCGGGGAGCTGTTTTTT
>-|TRBJ1-2|TRBV7-9|-
CASSPPGGYGYTF
TGTGCCAGCAGCCCACCTGGCGGCTATGGCTACACCTTC
>-|TRBJ2-7|TRBV5-4|TRBD1
CASSLAGTGGHEQYF
TGTGCCAGCAGCTTGGCCGGGACAGGGGGACACGAGCAGTACTTC
>few|TRBJ1-4|TRBV28|-
CASEKQGYEKLFF
TGTGCCAGCGAAAAGCAGGGGTATGAAAAACTGTTTTTT
>few|TRBJ1-1|TRBV25-1|-
CASRGVNTEAFF
TGTGCCAGCAGGGGGGTGAACACTGAAGCTTTCTTT
>-|TRBJ1-1|TRBV7-2|-
CASSLTEGGTEAFF
TGTGCCAGCAGTTTAACCGAAGGCGGGACTGAAGCTTTCTTT
>once|TRBJ2-7|TRBV5-1|-
CASSFRASNEQYF
TGCGCCAGCAGCTTCAGGGCATCAAACGAGCAGTACTTC
>-|TRBJ2-1|TRBV14|-
CASSQGGYNEQFF
TGTGCCAGCAGCCAGGGGGGCTACAATGAGCAGTTCTTC
>-|TRBJ2-1|TRBV19|TRBD2
CASSTTSGRYNEQFF
TGTGCCAGTAGTACGACTAGCGGGAGGTACAATGAGCAGTTCTTC
>-|TRBJ2-1|TRBV4-1|-
CASSQDGSLPSYNEQFF
TGCGCCAGCAGCCAAGATGGGTCCCTACCCTCCTACAATGAGCAGTTCTTC
>-|TRBJ1-1|TRBV7-2|-
CASSLGARTEAFF
TGTGCCAGCAGCTTGGGGGCGAGGACTGAAGCTTTCTTT
>few|TRBJ1-5|TRBV9|TRBD1
CASSVGGGDMQPQHF
TGTGCCAGCAGCGTAGGAGGGGGCGACATGCAGCCCCAGCATTTT
>-|TRBJ2-5|TRBV5-5|TRBD1
CASSLVDRAFSYF
TGTGCCAGCAGCTTGGTGGACAGGGCCTTTAGTTACTTC
>-|TRBJ2-7|TRBV7-9|-
CASSPGQPYEQYF
TGTGCCAGCAGCCCCGGACAACCCTACGAGCAGTACTTC
>-|TRBJ2-3|TRBV2|TRBD2
CASSTGLAGVGDTQYF
TGTGCCAGCAGTACCGGACTAGCGGGGGTCGGAGATACGCAGTATTTT
>-|TRBJ1-1|TRBV19|-
CASSFTGNTEAFF
TGTGCCAGTAGTTTCACAGGGAACACTGAAGCTTTCTTT
>-|TRBJ2-5|TRBV5-1|TRBD2
CASGASGGQETQYF
TGCGCCAGCGGGGCTAGCGGGGGCCAAGAGACCCAGTACTTC
>-|TRBJ2-5|TRBV4-2|-
CASSRGHQETQYF
TGTGCCAGCAGCCGTGGACATCAAGAGACCCAGTACTTC
>-|TRBJ2-1|TRBV13|TRBD2
CASSKRTGGILFNEQFF
TGTGCCAGCAGCAAAAGGACCGGGGGGATCCTGTTCAATGAGCAGTTCTTC
>-|TRBJ1-2|TRBV4-1|-
CASSQDRGGNYGYTF
TGCGCCAGCAGCCAAGATAGAGGGGGTAACTATGGCTACACCTTC
>-|TRBJ1-2|TRBV9|-
CASSVGQNMGYTF
TGTGCCAGCAGCGTAGGACAGAATATGGGCTACACCTTC
>-|TRBJ2-5|TRBV7-7|TRBD1
CASSLGGTGVETQYF
TGTGCTAGCAGCTTAGGGGGTACAGGGGTAGAGACCCAGTACTTC
>-|TRBJ1-2|TRBV6-1|-
CASSNYYGYTF
TGTGCCAGCAGTAACTATTATGGCTACACCTTC
>-|TRBJ2-5|TRBV5-1|-
CASSSSLGLAETQYF
TGCGCCAGCAGCTCATCTCTGGGGCTAGCAGAGACCCAGTACTTC
>-|TRBJ2-2|TRBV5-1|-
CASRFVLANTGELFF
TGCGCCAGCAGGTTTGTGCTAGCGAACACCGGGGAGCTGTTTTTT
>-|TRBJ2-7|TRBV7-2|-
CASSLARAQGYEQYF
TGTGCCAGCAGCTTAGCGCGGGCGCAGGGCTACGAGCAGTACTTC
>-|TRBJ1-2|TRBV4-1|-
CASSQEGTRGIYGYTF
TGCGCCAGCAGCCAAGAAGGGACCCGGGGGATCTATGGCTACACCTTC
>-|TRBJ1-2|TRBV5-1|TRBD1
CASSLPGQGVVGYTF
TGCGCCAGCAGTCTTCCGGGACAGGGAGTTGTCGGCTACACCTTC
>-|TRBJ1-4|TRBV5-1|-
CASSLAAPPANEKLFF
TGCGCCAGCAGCTTGGCTGCCCCCCCTGCTAATGAAAAACTGTTTTTT
>-|TRBJ1-1|TRBV6-1|TRBD1
CASSPQGFVNTEAFF
TGTGCCAGCAGCCCACAGGGGTTCGTGAACACTGAAGCTTTCTTT
>-|TRBJ2-7|TRBV7-2|TRBD1
CASSPRLTGVQHEQYF
TGTGCCAGCAGCCCAAGATTAACAGGGGTTCAACACGAGCAGTACTTC
>-|TRBJ1-1|TRBV4-3|-
CASSRKRGGEAFF
TGCGCCAGCAGCCGAAAAAGGGGCGGTGAAGCTTTCTTT
>-|TRBJ1-6|TRBV6-5|-
CASSYEVRPGSPLHF
TGTGCCAGCAGTTACGAGGTTCGCCCAGGGTCACCCCTCCACTTT
>once|TRBJ1-2|TRBV7-9|-
CASSLSPGYGYTF
TGTGCCAGCAGCTTAAGTCCAGGGTATGGCTACACCTTC
>few|TRBJ1-1|TRBV19|TRBD1
CASRGTGRMNTEAFF
TGTGCCAGTAGGGGGACAGGGAGGATGAACACTGAAGCTTTCTTT
>-|TRBJ1-2|TRBV10-3|TRBD1
CAISAVGKDRGYGYTF
TGTGCCATCAGCGCCGTTGGGAAAGACAGGGGCTATGGCTACACCTTC
>-|TRBJ1-1|TRBV30|-
CAWSQGLANTEAFF
TGTGCCTGGAGCCAGGGACTCGCTAACACTGAAGCTTTCTTT
>-|TRBJ2-5|TRBV7-2|-
CASSGLRRGRETQYF
TGTGCCAGCAGCGGGCTTAGGCGGGGCCGTGAGACCCAGTACTTC
>-|TRBJ1-2|TRBV30|-
CAWDRTLWGYTF
TGTGCCTGGGATAGGACCCTGTGGGGCTACACCTTC
>-|TRBJ1-1|TRBV9|-
CASSPSGGFVAFF
TGTGCCAGCAGCCCCTCGGGAGGATTCGTTGCTTTCTTT
>-|TRBJ2-5|TRBV14|-
CASSDWGEETQYF
TGTGCCAGCAGCGATTGGGGTGAAGAGACCCAGTACTTC
>-|TRBJ2-3|TRBV30|-
CAWSGGRGTDTQYF
TGTGCCTGGAGTGGGGGAAGGGGGACAGATACGCAGTATTTT
>-|TRBJ2-2|TRBV7-3|TRBD2
CASSVLTSADTGELFF
TGTGCCAGCAGCGTTCTGACTAGCGCCGACACCGGGGAGCTGTTTTTT
>-|TRBJ2-3|TRBV18|TRBD1
CASSPPGQGGSDTQYF
TGTGCCAGCTCACCACCGGGACAGGGTGGTTCAGATACGCAGTATTTT
>-|TRBJ2-7|TRBV27|TRBD1
CASSEGAMTYEQYF
TGTGCCAGCAGCGAGGGGGCTATGACCTACGAGCAGTACTTC
>-|TRBJ1-1|TRBV28|-
CASSVLLPEAFF
TGTGCCAGCAGTGTCCTACTTCCTGAAGCTTTCTTT
>-|TRBJ2-7|TRBV30|-
CAWSAGIVTYEQYF
TGTGCCTGGAGTGCTGGAATAGTTACCTACGAGCAGTACTTC
>-|TRBJ1-5|TRBV30|-
CAWSGGGRQPQHF
TGTGCCTGGAGTGGGGGGGGTCGGCAGCCCCAGCATTTT